The T cell receptor (beta chain) described here comes from a study of shared clonotypes between healthy human individuals. On this clone itself: Antigen unknown.

This CDR3 has 14 amino acids. The V gene lost 7 bases and the J gene lost 6 bases, with 17 bases spanning the gap. The germline V gene encodes CDR1 SGDLS and CDR2 YYNGEE. The study, taken as a whole, reports: Sharing across four donors was highest in naive CD4 (roughly 5%) and lowest in memory CD8 (roughly 0.4%).

As defined, naive CD8 cells were CD45RO-negative and positively selected for CCR7, with terminally differentiated effector memory CD45RA+ cells excluded. Those who donated were healthy HIV-negative adults, with no recent acute infections or vaccinations reported. Only in-frame clones appear in the TCRdb table, and some are missing; sequencing was by immunoSEQ multiplex PCR. The sample includes around 1.9 million clones, about 92% of them seen just once. The source is a man younger than 35 in good health. Some clones in this sample may be carry-over from other donors' samples. The sequenced sample was naive CD8+ T cells from PBMCs. V usage is TRBV9 and J usage is TRBJ2-1; possible D gene TRBD1, 5 bases. The CDR3 DNA reads TGTGCCAGCTCATTAGGATGGGGCGGCAATGAGCAGTTCTTC. Protein: CASSLGWGGNEQFF.